These 25 T cell receptor beta chains were all obtained from the same sample, sequenced in a study of blood T cell repertoires in COVID-19 (dated by TCRdb to 2020 to 2021). The library was obtained by the immunoSEQ multiplex PCR assay. Entries here come from immuneACCESS through TCRdb and include only in-frame sequences with V and J called. Some clones fail to appear in such tables; in the studies checked, an unresolved V gene covers under half of the shortfall, and the cause of the remainder is unknown. For this sample the table gives more than 300,000 clones, of which roughly 90% were detected only once. About 4.2% of the sample goes to the ten largest clones. The sample was PBMCs or T cells enriched from blood (not recorded which). The receptors were gathered from a woman under 40 who had been exposed to COVID-19.

The chain couples TRBV7-2 to TRBJ2-5, with 10 nucleotides matching TRBD1. CDR1 and CDR2 from the germline V gene are SGHTA and FQGNSA. V shed 3 bases and J 5 bases; nucleotides not matched to a gene: 9. This CDR3 has 16 residues. The CDR3 nucleotides are TGTGCCAGCAGCTTGCTCGGGACAGGGGCGGGGGAGACCCAGTACTTC. Amino acids: CASSLLGTGAGETQYF.

The CDR3 loop reads CASSWDRTGGFKDTQYF. The CDR3 DNA is TGTGCCAGCAGCTGGGACAGGACAGGGGGCTTCAAGGATACGCAGTATTTT. The chain couples TRBV5-8 to TRBJ2-3; TRBD1 matches 11 bases. V gave up 3 bases and J gave up 6 bases; unmatched junction bases: 12. Germline V gives CDR1 SGHTS, CDR2 YDEGEE. The CDR3 is made up of 17 amino acids.

V and J are TRBV7-9 and TRBJ1-1; 9 bases map to TRBD1. CDR1 is SEHNR and CDR2 is FQNEAQ in the germline V gene (reference sequence). The V gene end was trimmed by 3 bases and the J gene end by 0 bases; junction bases not matched to a gene: 11. This CDR3 region has 18 residues. CDR3 protein: CASSFGQGLTPLNTEAFF. In DNA form, the CDR3 reads TGTGCCAGCAGCTTCGGACAGGGGTTAACCCCTTTGAACACTGAAGCTTTCTTT.

This clone was picked up a small number of times. The V and J genes are TRBV4-2 and TRBJ1-6; no clear D. V lost 4 bases and J 14 bases, leaving 21 bases between the germline ends. The CDR3 covers 15 residues. Germline V gives CDR1 LGHNA, CDR2 YNFKEQ. CDR3 bases: TGTGCCAGCAGCCCGCCCTGGGAGGAAATAAGAACCCTCCACTTT. Encoded protein: CASSPPWEEIRTLHF.

This chain links TRBV6-5 with TRBJ2-7; D is possibly TRBD2 (6 bases). CDR3 length equals 14 residues. V was pared by 11 bases and J by 2 bases, with 19 bases between. Germline V gene data show CDR1 as MNHEY and CDR2 as SVGAGI. The CDR3 loop is CAVRRGHLTYEQYF. CDR3 DNA sequence: TGTGCCGTCCGGCGGGGCCACCTCACCTACGAGCAGTACTTC.

This clone appeared once. The sample contains more than one DNA sequence encoding this CDR3. CDR3 DNA: TGTGCCAGCTCACCGGACAGATTAAACACTGAAGCTTTCTTT. Translated: CASSPDRLNTEAFF. This chain uses TRBV18 with TRBJ1-1; D might be TRBD1 (6 bases). The V and J ends lost 3 bases and 2 bases respectively, with 10 bases between them. Germline lookup yields CDR1 KGHSH and CDR2 LQKENI. This CDR3 is built from 14 residues.

This chain links TRBV7-9 with TRBJ1-1; D may be TRBD1 (6 bases). Germline CDR1 and CDR2: SEHNR and FQNEAQ (reference sequence). This CDR3 is built from 13 residues. Trimming stripped 5 bases from V and 11 bases from J, with 18 bases between. CDR3 DNA: TGTGCCAGCAGCATGGTCCGTGGTCAGGGGGCTTTCTTT. It yields the protein CASSMVRGQGAFF. Full variable domain (remainder filled in from reference TRBV7-9 and TRBJ1-1): DTGVSQNPRHKITKRGQNVTFRCDPISEHNRLYWYRQTLGQGPEFLTYFQNEAQLEKSRLLSDRFSAERPKGSFSTLEIQRTEQGDSAMYLCASSMVRGQGAFFGQGTRLTVV.

This CDR3 is CASSPLRDSNQPQHF. CDR3 DNA: TGTGCCAGCAGCCCCCTGAGAGATAGCAATCAGCCCCAGCATTTT. The chain combines TRBV4-2 with TRBJ1-5, with D uncertain. The V gene lost 4 bases and the J gene lost 0 bases, with 10 bases spanning the gap. CDR1 is LGHNA, CDR2 YNFKEQ, per germline. The CDR3 covers 15 residues.

The chain combines TRBV6-2 or TRBV6-3 with TRBJ1-5; 8 nucleotides align to TRBD1. The CDR3 covers 15 residues. V dropped 2 bases and J dropped 3; count of bases not matched to a gene: 3. CDR1 is MNHEY, CDR2 SVGEGT, per germline. Written as DNA, the CDR3 is TGTGCCAGCAGTTACGGGACAGGCACCAATCAGCCCCAGCATTTT. As protein: CASSYGTGTNQPQHF.

This chain uses TRBV30 with TRBJ2-1; D might be TRBD2 (6 bases). Trimming removed 3 bases at V and 12 bases at J, with 15 bases between. Per the germline V gene, CDR1 is GTSNPN and CDR2 is SVGIG (reference sequence). The CDR3 sequence is 12 residues long. This CDR3 is CAWRQSGVRQFF. The DNA of the CDR3 is TGTGCCTGGAGGCAGTCGGGGGTGAGGCAGTTCTTC.

This chain uses TRBV7-2 with TRBJ2-7; 10 positions agree with TRBD2. The CDR3 has 18 amino acids. The V gene's germline CDR1 is SGHTA and CDR2 FQGNSA. With 3 bases clipped from V and 1 base from J, the junction kept 12 bases outside the gene matches. The chain's CDR3 is CASSFSDFRTSGSYEQYF. CDR3 sequence (DNA): TGTGCCAGCAGCTTTTCAGATTTCCGGACTAGCGGATCCTACGAGCAGTACTTC.

The chain links TRBV7-9 to TRBJ1-4; 9 nucleotides align to TRBD1. V trimming: 3 bases; J trimming: 0 bases; junction bases outside the gene matches: 8. This CDR3 has 18 amino acids. The germline V gene has CDR1 SEHNR and CDR2 FQNEAQ (reference sequence). This CDR3 is CASSFHTGGAATNEKLFF. CDR3 in DNA: TGTGCCAGCAGCTTTCATACAGGGGGCGCGGCAACTAATGAAAAACTGTTTTTT.

V gene TRBV9 combines with J gene TRBJ1-1; D is unclear. Trimming shortened V by 4 bases and J by 2 bases, and 9 bases separated the two germline ends. Germline CDR1 and CDR2: SGDLS and YYNGEE. The CDR3 runs 13 residues. The CDR3 loop is CASSITDNTEAFF. For the CDR3, the DNA is TGTGCCAGCAGCATCACAGATAACACTGAAGCTTTCTTT.

CDR3 in DNA: TGTGCCGGCCGGACGCGGGGGCCGCAGGAGACCCAGTACTTC. It yields the protein CAGRTRGPQETQYF. J is TRBJ2-5 and V is TRBV5-8; D possibly corresponds to TRBD2 (7 bases). This CDR3 contains 14 residues. Looked up from germline, CDR1 is SGHTS and CDR2 is YDEGEE. V gave up 10 bases and J gave up 5 bases, with 21 bases separating them.

The rearrangement links TRBV29-1 to TRBJ1-1; no clear D. The ends were cut back, 4 bases at V and 1 base at J, with 10 bases in the middle. The CDR3 is made up of 13 amino acids. CDR1 and CDR2 (germline): SQVTM, ANQGSEA. The CDR3 DNA follows: TGCAGCGTTGTGGGCAGGTCGAACACTGAAGCTTTCTTT. It yields the protein CSVVGRSNTEAFF. The full variable domain, with the rest looked up from reference TRBV29-1 and TRBJ1-1, is SAVISQKPSRDICQRGTSLTIQCQVDSQVTMMFWYRQQPGQSLTLIATANQGSEATYESGFVIDKFPISRPNLTFSTLTVSNMSPEDSSIYLCSVVGRSNTEAFFGQGTRLTVV.

This clone has only one observation. V gene TRBV7-9 combines with J gene TRBJ1-4, with 7 bases matching TRBD1. V trimming: 5 bases; J trimming: 13 bases; junction bases outside the gene matches: 7. This CDR3 comprises 12 residues. Germline CDR1 reads SEHNR; CDR2 reads FQNEAQ (reference sequence). CDR3 bases: TGTGCCAGCAGCCCAGAGGACAGGCCACTGTTTTTT. Its translation: CASSPEDRPLFF.

The V gene is TRBV7-2, the J gene TRBJ1-2; D is uncertain. Germline lookup yields CDR1 SGHTA and CDR2 FQGNSA. V was shortened by 1 base and J by 5 bases, with 11 bases between the two germline ends. The CDR3 sequence is 14 residues long. CDR3 in DNA: TGTGCCAGCAGCTTAGTAGACAACGGATATGGCTACACCTTC. Amino acid sequence: CASSLVDNGYGYTF.

This clone has only one observation. The chain is built from TRBV18 and TRBJ1-6; 8 bases align to TRBD1. The germline CDR1 and CDR2 sequences are KGHSH and LQKENI. V dropped 2 bases and J dropped 5; count of bases not matched to a gene: 2. The CDR3 is 15 amino acids. The chain's CDR3 is CASSPGQGNNSPLHF. The DNA of the CDR3 is TGTGCCAGCTCACCAGGACAGGGCAATAATTCACCCCTCCACTTT.

The genes are TRBV30 and TRBJ1-5; D call uncertain. V lost 5 bases, J lost 7 bases, and 18 bases lay in between. CDR1 and CDR2 from the germline V gene are GTSNPN and SVGIG (reference sequence). The CDR3 loop spans 14 amino acids. The CDR3 loop reads CAWRRGLERQPQHF. DNA of the CDR3: TGTGCCTGGCGCCGGGGATTGGAAAGACAGCCCCAGCATTTT.

The chain combines TRBV10-3 with TRBJ1-4; 7 bases are shared with TRBD1. With V trimmed by 0 bases and J by 6 bases, 10 bases remained unmatched. The CDR3 contains 17 residues. The germline gives CDR1 ENHRY, CDR2 SYGVKD. In DNA form, the CDR3 reads TGTGCCATCAGTGAGTCCCAGACAGGGATGAATTATGAAAAACTGTTTTTT. It specifies CAISESQTGMNYEKLFF.

This clone has a single count. This chain connects TRBV3-1 (or the pseudogene TRBV3-2) to TRBJ2-5; 7 nucleotides agree with TRBD2. Germline V gives CDR1 LGHDT, CDR2 YNNKEL (reference sequence). The CDR3 sequence is 14 residues long. The V segment lost 1 base and the J segment 1 base; nucleotides outside the gene matches: 0. CDR3: CASSQAGGQETQYF. In DNA form, the CDR3 reads TGTGCCAGCAGCCAAGCGGGGGGCCAAGAGACCCAGTACTTC.

This chain connects TRBV6-2 or TRBV6-3 to TRBJ1-2, with TRBD1 matching 9 bases. The germline V gene encodes CDR1 MNHEY and CDR2 SVGEGT. With 2 bases clipped from V and 8 bases from J, the junction kept 9 bases outside the gene matches. This CDR3 region has 15 residues. In nucleotides, the CDR3 is TGTGCCAGCAGTTACGCGACGCCGGGACAGGGAGGCTACACCTTC. Amino acids: CASSYATPGQGGYTF.

This chain uses TRBV5-1 with TRBJ1-2, with 10 positions matching TRBD1. The trim removed 4 bases at V and 6 bases at J, leaving 3 bases unmatched. The CDR3 runs 13 residues. Germline CDR1 and CDR2: SGHRS and YFSETQ. The CDR3 region has the DNA TGCGCCAGCAGCGTCGGACAGGGGGATGGCTACACCTTC. Encoded protein: CASSVGQGDGYTF.

This clone was counted a few times. V usage is TRBV5-1 and J usage is TRBJ2-1, with a tentative D call TRBD1 (6 bases). The CDR3 sequence is 15 residues long. Germline CDR1 is SGHRS and CDR2 is YFSETQ. Between the trimmed V and J ends, which lost 4 bases and 0 bases, there was a span of 11 bases. Here the CDR3 DNA reads TGCGCCAGCAGCACAACAGGGAGCTCCTACAATGAGCAGTTCTTC. Protein sequence: CASSTTGSSYNEQFF. Looking up the rest from reference TRBV5-1 and TRBJ2-1 gives the full variable domain: KAGVTQTPRYLIKTRGQQVTLSCSPISGHRSVSWYQQTPGQGLQFLFEYFSETQRNKGNFPGRFSGRQFSNSRSEMNVSTLELGDSALYLCASSTTGSSYNEQFFGPGTRLTVL.

This chain joins TRBV6-5 and TRBJ1-2, with TRBD1 matching 8 bases. V was pared by 5 bases and J by 2 bases, with 7 bases of the junction left unmatched. This CDR3 spans 15 amino acids. Germline V lookup: CDR1 MNHEY, CDR2 SVGAGI. CDR3 sequence: CASSRPAGGNYGYTF. CDR3 sequence (DNA): TGTGCCAGCAGTCGGCCAGCAGGGGGCAACTATGGCTACACCTTC.